The entry below describes one TCR beta chain. This CDR3 is 13 amino acids long. Germline-derived CDR1 and CDR2 are MNHEY and SVGAGI. With V trimmed by 8 bases and J by 2 bases, 3 bases remained unmatched. The data stem from a study of blood T cell repertoires in COVID-19. In the original workflow: The assay estimated nucleated cells by amplifying reference gene primers. Some clones are missing from TCRdb's copy, which holds only in-frame ones; the method was immunoSEQ multiplex PCR. That table is the source of V, J and clone size, and D and trimming were worked out from the DNA. The sample lists about 240,000 clones; about four fifths were seen once.

The TCR was taken from a woman aged 80 or over with acute or convalescent COVID-19. The sample consisted of peripheral blood. This chain links TRBV6-5 with TRBJ1-2, with 9 bases identical to TRBD1. CDR3 in amino acids: CASAGTGNYGYTF. CDR3 DNA sequence: TGTGCCAGCGCGGGGACAGGGAACTATGGCTACACCTTC.